This TCR beta chain originates from a study of CD8+ T cells in alopecia areata. The CDR3 contains 17 residues. V shed 0 bases and J 4 bases; nucleotides not matched to a gene: 9. CDR1 and CDR2 (germline): SGDLS, YYNGEE. Treatment defined: oral pan-JAK inhibitor, 5-10 mg twice daily. Once RNA had been extracted, it was reverse transcribed into cDNA to act as the sequencing template. Libraries were prepared by immunoSEQ multiplex PCR; TCRdb keeps only in-frame clonotypes and omits some of them. The table lists approximately 43,000 clones, about three fifths of them singletons. This clonotype originated in a human donor with alopecia areata. The starting material was CD8+ T cells sorted from blood, obtained at week 4, from a patient treated with tofacitinib. The V and J genes are TRBV9 and TRBJ1-2; TRBD1 aligns across 10 bases. CDR3 region: CASSVVFVTGGRYGYTF. The CDR3 DNA reads TGTGCCAGCAGCGTAGTTTTCGTGACAGGGGGCCGCTATGGCTACACCTTC.